Shown below are 30 T cell receptor beta chains from a single sample sequenced in a study of naive and memory T cell subsets (dated by TCRdb to between 2016 and 2019). Library method: UMI-ligation and nested PCR. Instrument used: Illumina MiSeq. The beta constant-region primer was an equimolar mix of two oligonucleotides covering both TRBC1 and TRBC2. Four rounds of PCR, combining the SP2 primer with nested alpha and beta constant-region primers, were used to amplify the ligated cDNA. TCRdb applied fastp at Q25 and MiXCR to the public reads, then kept only in-frame beta chains. When rows share a CDR3 protein, they turn into one entry using the most common DNA and genes. Within this sample are 130,000 or so distinct CDR3 sequences, with around 35% of them counted one time only. Clones ranked in the top ten supply roughly 0.86% of the sample. Sequenced: central memory CD4+ T cells from blood. The sample's cell subset or site label, decoded: central memory, CD45RA- CD27+. These receptors were collected from a human donor in good health.

This clonotype occurred many times. The CDR3 sequence is CASSERYSYNSPLHF. CDR3 bases: TGTGCCAGCAGCGAGAGGTACAGCTATAATTCACCCCTCCACTTT. The chain links TRBV7-2 to TRBJ1-6; unclear D gene. CDR1 and CDR2 from the germline V gene are SGHTA and FQGNSA. This CDR3 has 15 amino acids. With 5 bases removed from V and 3 bases from J, the gap between germline ends came to 11 bases.

This clonotype was observed a few times. This chain uses TRBV20-1 with TRBJ1-4; TRBD1 might be the D (5 bases). Germline values: CDR1 DFQATT, CDR2 SNEGSKA (reference sequence). The CDR3 runs to 14 residues. V was trimmed by 1 base and J by 6 bases, leaving 12 bases between them. CDR3 sequence reads: CSARVAGLDEKLFF. The CDR3 bases are TGCAGTGCTAGAGTAGCAGGGTTGGATGAAAAACTGTTTTTT.

This clonotype was picked up one time. The rearrangement uses TRBV18 and TRBJ2-7; possible D gene TRBD1, 5 bases. The CDR3 spans 13 residues. Germline loops: CDR1 KGHSH, CDR2 LQKENI. V lost 0 bases and J lost 4, with 7 bases in between. CDR3 protein: CASSPPDIYEQYF. The DNA of the CDR3 is TGTGCCAGCTCACCACCGGACATTTACGAGCAGTACTTC.

In this sample, this clonotype turned up many times. The chain links TRBV12-3 or TRBV12-4 to TRBJ2-1; no clear D. The CDR3 contains 15 residues. Trimming pared 5 bases from V and 0 bases from J, leaving 11 bases between. The CDR3: CASSLGLSSYNEQFF. The CDR3, as DNA: TGTGCCAGCAGTCTAGGGTTAAGCTCCTACAATGAGCAGTTCTTC.

The CDR3 sequence: CASSQRAAAYEQYF. CDR3 nucleotide sequence: TGTGCCAGCAGCCAAAGGGCGGCGGCCTACGAGCAGTACTTC. J is TRBJ2-7 and V is TRBV3-1; D gene unclear. Deletions cut 2 bases from V and 2 bases from J, with 10 bases between. The germline CDR1 and CDR2 sequences are LGHDT and YNNKEL (reference sequence). The CDR3 runs to 14 residues.

This clonotype was found a few times. The chain links TRBV29-1 to TRBJ2-3, with D unresolved. Germline assignment: CDR1 SQVTM and CDR2 ANQGSEA. V lost 0 bases and J 14 bases, leaving 3 bases between the germline ends. This CDR3 is built from 8 residues. The DNA for the CDR3 is TGCAGCGTTGAAGACGGGTATTTT. Encoded protein: CSVEDGYF.

The gene calls are TRBV7-2 and TRBJ2-3, with TRBD2 matching 9 bases. This CDR3 spans 16 amino acids. The J segment lost 2 bases and the V segment lost 7 bases, leaving 10 bases of the junction unmatched. Per germline, CDR1 SGHTA and CDR2 FQGNSA. The CDR3 loop reads CASTPMAGGNTDTQYF. CDR3 nucleotides: TGTGCCAGCACCCCGATGGCGGGAGGGAACACAGATACGCAGTATTTT.

The CDR3 protein is CASSSGAGNSPLHF. The CDR3 DNA follows: TGTGCCAGCAGTTCCGGGGCGGGGAATTCACCCCTCCACTTT. V and J are TRBV28 and TRBJ1-6; tentatively, D is TRBD1 (5 bases). CDR1 and CDR2 from the germline V gene are MDHEN and SYDVKM. Deletions cut 4 bases from V and 7 bases from J, with 11 bases between. The CDR3 totals 14 residues.

The chain recombines TRBV12-3 or TRBV12-4 with TRBJ1-6; the D is unclear. The CDR3 contains 13 residues. The V end lost 0 bases, the J end lost 9 bases, and 6 bases lay between the germline ends. The CDR3 loop is CASSLAWVSPLHF. Here the CDR3 DNA reads TGTGCCAGCAGTTTAGCGTGGGTTTCACCCCTCCACTTT.

The gene calls are TRBV14 and TRBJ2-7; D is undetermined. The CDR3 extends over 13 amino acids. The germline V and J ends were trimmed by 11 bases and 0 bases, with 14 bases remaining between them. Germline V lookup: CDR1 SGHDN, CDR2 FVKESK. CDR3 nucleotides: TGTGCCGGGTCGACCGTCGTCTCCTACGAGCAGTACTTC. It codes for CAGSTVVSYEQYF. Combining the CDR3 with reference TRBV14 and TRBJ2-7 gives the whole variable domain EAGVTQFPSHSVIEKGQTVTLRCDPISGHDNLYWYRRVMGKEIKFLLHFVKESKQDESGMPNNRFLAERTGGTYSTLKVQPAELEDSGVYFCAGSTVVSYEQYFGPGTRLTVT.

This clonotype has a single count. Because it lacks the conserved phenylalanine or tryptophan at the end, this CDR3 is likely a read error. In nucleotides, the CDR3 is TGTGCCAGCAGCGCCCCGGGACAGGATTACAATGAGCAGTTCCTC. It encodes CASSAPGQDYNEQFL. This chain uses TRBV5-6 with TRBJ2-1, with 8 bases lining up with TRBD1. V shed 4 bases, J shed 4 bases, and the junction held 7 bases outside the gene matches. This CDR3 region has 15 residues. Per the germline V gene, CDR1 is SGHDT and CDR2 is YYEEEE.

The chain carries TRBV11-3 and TRBJ2-4; 7 nucleotides match TRBD2. Germline V gene lookup returns CDR1 SGHNT and CDR2 YENEEA. This CDR3 region has 19 residues. J gave up 1 base and V 2 bases, and 14 bases lay outside the gene matches. The DNA of the CDR3 is TGTGCCAGCAGCTTAATGAATTGGCGCGGGAGATCCGCCAAAAACATTCAGTACTTC. Amino acid sequence: CASSLMNWRGRSAKNIQYF.

The CDR3 bases are TGTGCCAGCAGCTTTAGTGACAGGGTGTCCTACGAGCAGTACTTC. It translates to CASSFSDRVSYEQYF. The rearrangement joins TRBV7-9 to TRBJ2-7; 7 nucleotides match TRBD1. The CDR3 is made up of 15 amino acids. CDR1 SEHNR and CDR2 FQNEAQ come from the germline V gene (reference sequence). The junction had 6 bases not matched to a gene; V was cut back by 3 bases and J by 1 base.

This chain connects TRBV6-2 or TRBV6-3 to TRBJ2-5; 8 bases line up with TRBD2. Germline assignment: CDR1 MNHEY and CDR2 SVGEGT. V was clipped by 5 bases and J by 5 bases; unmatched bases: 7. The CDR3 covers 14 residues. In nucleotides, the CDR3 is TGTGCCAGCAGTAGAGCGGGAGTAAGGGAGACCCAGTACTTC. It is translated as CASSRAGVRETQYF.

The chain couples TRBV10-3 to TRBJ2-1, with TRBD1 identical over 7 bases. The CDR3 has 15 residues. CDR1 is ENHRY, CDR2 SYGVKD, per germline. V lost 0 bases and J lost 4; bases outside the gene matches: 3. The CDR3 protein is CAISESGTVYNEQFF. DNA of the CDR3: TGTGCCATCAGTGAGTCGGGGACAGTATACAATGAGCAGTTCTTC.

This sequence joins TRBV27 and TRBJ2-2; D is ambiguous. CDR1 is MNHEY, CDR2 SMNVEV, per germline (reference sequence). The CDR3 spans 15 residues. Trimming removed 5 bases at V and 1 base at J, with 11 bases between. Here the CDR3 DNA reads TGTGCCAGCAGTCTCAGGACGGTGAACACCGGGGAGCTGTTTTTT. Its protein is CASSLRTVNTGELFF.

This sequence joins TRBV29-1 and TRBJ2-5; D remains unclear. The CDR3 sequence is 10 residues long. The V end lost 2 bases, the J end lost 6 bases, and 4 bases lay between the germline ends. Germline loops: CDR1 SQVTM, CDR2 ANQGSEA. CDR3 residues: CSVELKTQYF. The CDR3 bases are TGCAGCGTTGAATTAAAGACCCAGTACTTC.

Only a few counts were recorded for this clonotype. The chain couples TRBV3-1 to TRBJ2-7, with D tentatively TRBD1 (6 bases). The CDR3 consists of 13 residues. Trimming pared 1 base from V and 4 bases from J, leaving 8 bases between. In germline, CDR1 is LGHDT, CDR2 YNNKEL (reference sequence). DNA for the CDR3: TGTGCCAGCAGCCAAGGAGACAGGTACGAGCAGTACTTC. The encoded protein is CASSQGDRYEQYF.

The chain recombines TRBV20-1 with TRBJ1-5; D unresolved. V lost 2 bases to trimming and J lost 0 bases, with 8 bases between them. Germline values: CDR1 DFQATT, CDR2 SNEGSKA (reference sequence). The CDR3 length is 14 residues. The CDR3 sequence: CSARPGYSNQPQHF. The CDR3 coding sequence is TGCAGTGCTAGACCCGGTTATAGCAATCAGCCCCAGCATTTT.

Relative to its sample, this clonotype is medium-sized. The rearrangement joins TRBV2 to TRBJ2-3, with TRBD2 as a possible D gene (5 bases). The CDR3 sequence is 14 residues long. The germline gives CDR1 SNHLY, CDR2 FYNNEI. The germline V and J ends were trimmed by 3 bases and 4 bases, with 11 bases remaining between them. CDR3 nucleotide sequence: TGTGCCAGCAGTGAGGAGGTTGCGGCAGATACGCAGTATTTT. It specifies CASSEEVAADTQYF. Full variable domain (remainder filled in from reference TRBV2 and TRBJ2-3): EPEVTQTPSHQVTQMGQEVILRCVPISNHLYFYWYRQILGQKVEFLVSFYNNEISEKSEIFDDQFSVERPDGSNFTLKIRSTKLEDSAMYFCASSEEVAADTQYFGPGTRLTVL.

This chain joins TRBV12-3 or TRBV12-4 and TRBJ2-5; 10 bases match TRBD2. This CDR3 is built from 14 residues. Trimming cost V 7 bases and J 5 bases; bases outside gene matches: 7. The CDR3 coding sequence is TGTGCCAGCACGATCCTAGCGGGAGCGGAGACCCAGTACTTC. The encoded protein is CASTILAGAETQYF.

A word on this clonotype: At one end the junction does not follow the germline gene, possibly because of a read error. V is TRBV9 and J is TRBJ1-2, with D tentatively TRBD1 (6 bases). The CDR3 loop spans 14 amino acids. CDR1 and CDR2 from the germline V gene are SGDLS and YYNGEE. The CDR3 sequence is CASSSRQANYGFTF. The CDR3 DNA reads as TGTGCCAGCAGCTCCCGACAGGCGAACTATGGCTTCACCTTC.

V is TRBV5-1 and J is TRBJ2-7; D unclear. V lost 0 bases and J lost 1, with 11 bases in between. The CDR3 totals 15 residues. CDR1 is SGHRS, CDR2 YFSETQ, per germline. CDR3 amino acids: CASSLENFPSYEQYF. In DNA form, the CDR3 reads TGCGCCAGCAGCTTGGAGAACTTTCCTTCCTACGAGCAGTACTTC.

This clonotype was seen only a few times. The V call is TRBV12-3 or TRBV12-4, the J call TRBJ2-5, with a possible D match to TRBD2 (5 bases). Trimming removed 6 bases at V and 2 bases at J, with 13 bases between. This CDR3 has 14 residues. CDR3 amino acids: CASSPRTGQETQYF. CDR3 DNA sequence: TGTGCCAGCAGCCCAAGGACGGGGCAAGAGACCCAGTACTTC.

The chain is built from TRBV29-1 and TRBJ2-7; D gene uncertain. V gave up 4 bases and J gave up 4 bases, with 14 bases separating them. From germline, CDR1 is SQVTM and CDR2 ANQGSEA. This CDR3 contains 13 residues. Here the CDR3 DNA reads TGCAGCGTTGCCCTCTTCCAGTCTTACGAGCAGTACTTC. As protein: CSVALFQSYEQYF.

This rearrangement joins TRBV7-2 to TRBJ2-7; D remains unclear. The CDR3 is 12 residues long. Germline V CDR1 and CDR2: SGHTA, FQGNSA. V dropped 8 bases and J dropped 2 bases, with 10 bases sitting between them. The CDR3: CASLGGPYEQYF. Written as DNA, the CDR3 is TGTGCCAGCCTCGGCGGCCCCTACGAGCAGTACTTC.

This clonotype was detected a few times. The CDR3 sequence: CATSSMTGGIDNEQFF. Written as DNA, the CDR3 is TGTGCCACCAGTTCTATGACAGGGGGCATCGACAATGAGCAGTTCTTC. The chain couples TRBV24-1 to TRBJ2-1; the match to TRBD1 covers 10 bases. CDR3 size: 16 residues. The ends lost 6 bases at V and 5 bases at J; junction bases unmatched: 9. Germline V CDR1 and CDR2: KGHDR, SFDVKD.

The chain is built from TRBV20-1 and TRBJ2-7; 12 bases map to TRBD2. Germline V gives CDR1 DFQATT, CDR2 SNEGSKA (reference sequence). The CDR3 has 14 amino acids. V lost 2 bases and J lost 6; bases outside the gene matches: 5. The CDR3 region is CSARRLAGVGEQYF. CDR3 coding DNA: TGCAGTGCTAGACGACTAGCGGGAGTCGGCGAGCAGTACTTC.

Turning to this clonotype: A junction end diverges from the germline sequence, so it may reflect a read error. The chain couples TRBV7-7 to TRBJ2-5; no firm D call. The length of the CDR3 is 15 residues. Germline lookup yields CDR1 SSHAT and CDR2 FNYEAQ (reference sequence). The DNA of the CDR3 is TGTGCTAGCAGCTTAACAACAGATTTCCAAGAGACCCAGTACTTC. It translates to CASSLTTDFQETQYF. Filled out from reference TRBV7-7 and TRBJ2-5, the complete variable domain reads GAGVSQSPRYKVTKRGQDVTLRCDPISSHATLYWYQQALGQGPEFLTYFNYEAQPDKSGLPSDRFSAERPEGSISTLTIQRTEQRDSAMYRCASSLTTDFQETQYFGPGTRLLVL.

This clonotype was found a few times. This chain joins TRBV29-1 and TRBJ1-4; 9 nucleotides line up with TRBD1. CDR1 and CDR2 from the germline V gene are SQVTM and ANQGSEA. CDR3 size: 12 residues. After removal of 6 bases from V and 7 bases from J, the junction contained 3 bases not matched to a gene. The CDR3, as DNA: TGCAGCGTCCGGACAGGGGTTGAAAAACTGTTTTTT. Translating it yields CSVRTGVEKLFF.